This T cell receptor beta chain was captured by sequencing in a study of T cell responses to AZD1222 COVID-19 vaccine. For the study at large: Combined were second doses at about 4 or about 12 weeks.

There are 15 residues in the CDR3. The germline CDR1 and CDR2 sequences are LNHDA and SQIVND (reference sequence). V shed 7 bases and J shed 0 bases, with 13 bases lying between them. Concerning this clone: Its antigen remains unidentified.

Broader study findings: The CD4 TCRs associated with vaccination extended across spike and predominated at 160-218 and 743-854. Females outnumbered males among donors, who were mostly white British; clonal diversity was possibly underestimated. Spike-specific TCR breadth rose after two AZD1222 doses, and depth rose as well.

The table came from immunoSEQ multiplex PCR; TCRdb's copy has only in-frame clones and leaves some out. In the table there are around 100,000 clones, 80% to 90% of which are singletons. The receptor comes from an adult in good health. Specimen: peripheral blood, collected on day 0 of AZD1222 vaccination. V gene TRBV19 combines with J gene TRBJ1-5; D call uncertain. CDR3 residues: CASIPHSSSNQPQHF. The CDR3 DNA follows: TGTGCCAGTATCCCTCACTCAAGTAGCAATCAGCCCCAGCATTTT.